This T cell receptor (beta chain) was recovered during a study of OX40 agonist ivuxolimab in advanced cancers. Method: immunoSEQ multiplex PCR; TCRdb's copy keeps in-frame clones and lacks some. The sample contains some 50,000 clones, more than 80% of which appear only once. Germline CDR1 and CDR2: MRHNA and SNTAGT. CDR3 length equals 15 residues. Trimming removed 5 bases at V and 5 bases at J, with 15 bases between. This specimen was CD4+ or CD8+ T cells sorted from blood, taken in a trial of the OX40 agonist ivuxolimab. The receptor was isolated from an adult with an advanced solid tumor such as melanoma, head and neck, liver or kidney cancer. The chain carries TRBV6-4 and TRBJ1-4, with D possibly TRBD1 on 5 matching bases. The CDR3 spells CASSPVSGTNEKLFF. CDR3 nucleotides: TGTGCCAGCAGTCCTGTGTCGGGGACGAATGAAAAACTGTTTTTT.